One T cell receptor beta chain is described in this entry. This receptor's antigen is unknown. There are no base qualities to consult, and no much larger clone falls within one base. This record belongs to a study of T cell repertoires in cytomegalovirus infection (dated by TCRdb to about 2019). At the level of the whole study: Alongside well-studied HLA-B-restricted epitopes, the peptide stimulations were aimed at recently identified HLA-C-restricted CMV epitopes, whose presentation resists viral immunomodulation. Donor HLA type was relevant to the analysis, because carriage of CMV infection together with the matching HLA type was indicated by public TCR beta signatures.

V was cut back by 4 bases and J by 7 bases, leaving a gap of 13 bases between them. From the cysteine up to the phenylalanine, the CDR3 has a length of 14 residues. Solely the CDR3 DNA is kept, with 42 bases framed from the first base. The germline V gene (reference sequence) supplies CDR1 PRHDT and CDR2 FYEKMQ. The label giving this sample's treatment or condition can be read as: in vitro stimulation with specific CMV peptide epitopes to enrich CMV-specific T cells. Sequenced using an Illumina HiSeq 1500. TCRdb cleaned the public reads at Q25 with fastp, built clones with MiXCR and kept in-frame beta chains. One record per CDR3 amino acid sequence lists the most common genes and DNA. The sample yields about 830,000 distinct CDR3 sequences; approximately 32% were counted once. Jointly, the top ten make up roughly 12% of the sample. The paper's findings and limits, for the study overall: The ex vivo response was dominated by HLA-C-restricted CMV-specific TCR beta clonotypes, and the single most frequent clonotype in two of eight donors was supplied by these HLA-C-restricted clonotypes. Carriers of CMV infection plus the relevant HLA type were discriminated by the cumulative frequency of public TCR beta family members in the study cohort and in an independent roughly 380-donor cohort.

The source is a human donor in good health (CMV status not recorded). Some clones in this sample may be carry-over from other donors' samples. Material: cultured CD8+ T cells from PBMCs, obtained from culture after CMV antigen stimulation. The sequence links TRBV13 to TRBJ1-4; a weak D assignment points to TRBD1 (5 bases agree). The sequence in DNA is TGTGCCAGCAGCTCAAGGGGAAGGAGTGAAAAACTGTTTTTT. Protein translation: CASSSRGRSEKLFF.